The clone carrying this TCR beta chain was observed at least ten times. The antigen remains unidentified. The data were taken from a study of T cells after posttransplantation cyclophosphamide. The study's findings and limits: TRB overlap between skin or GI tissue T cells and blood was limited. Later blood repertoires were often dominated by clones from the donor CD8+ memory compartment.

On the day of bone marrow donation, the related graft donor provided peripheral blood. CDR3 length: 15 amino acids. V was cut by 2 bases and J by 0 bases, with 11 bases left in between. Germline V gene sequence: CDR1 GTSNPN, CDR2 SVGIG (reference sequence). The method was immunoSEQ multiplex PCR; TCRdb's version includes in-frame clones alone and lacks a portion of them. The sample counts around 44,000 clones, none seen once; the ten largest own 2% to 3%. J is TRBJ1-3 and V is TRBV30; D call uncertain. The TCR comes from a man between 40 and 49 years old in good health, CMV-negative, and a related stem cell transplant donor. The sequenced sample consisted of PBMCs. The CDR3 nucleotides read TGTGCCTGGAGTTTAGGCAGGATCTCTGGAAACACCATATATTTT. The encoded protein is CAWSLGRISGNTIYF.